The rows below give T cell receptor beta chains drawn from one sample of a study of identical twins. TCRdb recomputed calls from the 5' RACE reads with MiXCR, one row per CDR3 protein. The data hold hundreds of thousands of distinct CDR3 sequences, with over 15% observed a single time. This sample was shared with a second study, whose subject was T cells expressing NK-cell markers.

Material for sequencing was PBMCs. The receptors come from a woman aged 18-30 years in good health. The CDR3 runs from the conserved cysteine through the conserved F or W. A D gene is named only where the DNA matches it firmly. Clone size is not always given. Where it is, it says once, few, many or a class for expanded clones.

CDR3	DNA	size	V	J	D
CASSHTSSTTGELFF	TGTGCCAGCAGCCACACTTCATCGACAACCGGGGAGCTGTTTTTT	few	TRBV4-2	TRBJ2-2	.
CSARGEAGDYEQFF	TGCAGTGCTAGGGGGGAGGCCGGGGATTATGAGCAGTTCTTC	.	TRBV20-1	TRBJ2-1	.
CASSSPSGTSGELFF	TGTGCCAGCAGTTCGCCCTCTGGGACTAGCGGGGAGCTGTTTTTT	.	TRBV6-5	TRBJ2-2	TRBD2
CSARDRSISTSGGETQYF	TGCAGTGCTAGAGACCGATCGATCTCGACTAGCGGGGGGGAGACCCAGTACTTC	many	TRBV20-1	TRBJ2-5	TRBD2
CASSFRPDRVNSPLHF	TGTGCCAGCAGCTTCCGTCCCGACAGGGTTAATTCACCCCTCCACTTT	.	TRBV7-2	TRBJ1-6	TRBD1
CASSSKRDRGMRTEAFF	TGTGCCAGCAGTTCCAAACGGGACAGGGGTATGAGGACTGAAGCTTTCTTT	.	TRBV28	TRBJ1-1	TRBD1
CSATYTMGGRDEQYF	TGCAGTGCTACCTATACCATGGGGGGGAGAGACGAGCAGTACTTC	.	TRBV20-1	TRBJ2-7	TRBD2
CASSQDRDNQPQHF	TGTGCCAGCAGTCAGGACAGGGACAATCAGCCCCAGCATTTT	.	TRBV27	TRBJ1-5	TRBD1
CASSSPGLQGSKQYF	TGTGCCAGCAGTTCGCCGGGCCTCCAAGGGTCCAAGCAGTACTTC	few	TRBV6-5	TRBJ2-7	.
CSARARGTIPYEQYF	TGCAGTGCTAGAGCACGCGGGACCATACCCTACGAGCAGTACTTC	many	TRBV20-1	TRBJ2-7	.
CASSLEAGDQPQHF	TGTGCCAGCAGCTTGGAGGCAGGAGATCAGCCCCAGCATTTT	few	TRBV5-6	TRBJ1-5	.
CASSLERTVNTEAFF	TGCGCCAGCAGCTTGGAGAGGACGGTGAACACTGAAGCTTTCTTT	.	TRBV5-1	TRBJ1-1	.
CASSLVGGDYYNEQFF	TGCGCCAGCAGCTTGGTGGGCGGGGACTACTACAATGAGCAGTTCTTC	few	TRBV5-1	TRBJ2-1	TRBD2
CASGIRDRRFYEQYF	TGTGCCAGCGGCATTCGGGACAGAAGATTTTACGAGCAGTACTTC	few	TRBV7-8	TRBJ2-7	TRBD1
CASSSQGLTGELFF	TGCGCCAGCAGCTCACAGGGTTTGACCGGGGAGCTGTTTTTT	few	TRBV5-1	TRBJ2-2	.
CASSLGGQLQETQYF	TGCGCCAGCAGCTTGGGAGGACAGCTACAAGAGACCCAGTACTTC	.	TRBV5-1	TRBJ2-5	.
CASRLGLAGGYNEQFF	TGTGCCAGCAGGCTCGGACTAGCGGGAGGTTACAATGAGCAGTTCTTC	few	TRBV6-2/TRBV6-3	TRBJ2-1	TRBD2
CSVGWRANYGYTF	TGCAGCGTTGGGTGGCGGGCAAACTATGGCTACACCTTC	.	TRBV29-1	TRBJ1-2	.
CASSLGTSGGLRGDTQYF	TGTGCCAGCAGCTTAGGGACTAGCGGGGGCCTCCGTGGAGATACGCAGTATTTT	few	TRBV5-4	TRBJ2-3	TRBD2
CSARTGWGSGNTIYF	TGCAGTGCTAGGACGGGGTGGGGTTCCGGAAACACCATATATTTT	.	TRBV20-1	TRBJ1-3	.
CASSLVGTGGWDEQYF	TGTGCCAGCAGCTTGGTCGGGACAGGGGGCTGGGACGAGCAGTACTTC	many	TRBV5-6	TRBJ2-7	TRBD1
CASSEYGTGAFF	TGTGCCAGCAGTGAATATGGGACAGGTGCTTTCTTT	few	TRBV25-1	TRBJ1-1	TRBD1
CASSLAAGPLNTEAFF	TGCGCCAGCAGCTTGGCCGCCGGGCCCCTGAACACTGAAGCTTTCTTT	.	TRBV5-1	TRBJ1-1	.
CASTHIVGTEAFF	TGTGCCAGCACTCATATCGTGGGCACTGAAGCTTTCTTT	.	TRBV6-1	TRBJ1-1	.
CASSLTGNMGTDTQYF	TGTGCCAGCAGCTTAACAGGGAACATGGGCACAGATACGCAGTATTTT	many	TRBV7-3	TRBJ2-3	.
CSAPLGGVYEQYF	TGCAGTGCCCCCCTCGGGGGGGTCTACGAGCAGTACTTC	.	TRBV20-1	TRBJ2-7	TRBD2
CASRLPGMNTEAFF	TGTGCCAGCAGGCTCCCAGGGATGAACACTGAAGCTTTCTTT	few	TRBV27	TRBJ1-1	.
CAISDPTSTDTQYF	TGTGCCATCAGTGACCCCACTAGCACAGATACGCAGTATTTT	.	TRBV10-3	TRBJ2-3	.
CATSRVSGNTEAFF	TGTGCCACCAGCAGAGTCTCTGGGAACACTGAAGCTTTCTTT	.	TRBV15	TRBJ1-1	.
CSARALAGGPEAGELFF	TGCAGTGCTAGGGCTCTAGCGGGAGGGCCCGAGGCCGGGGAGCTGTTTTTT	.	TRBV20-1	TRBJ2-2	TRBD2
CASSRTGGFNEQFF	TGTGCCAGCAGCCGGACAGGAGGTTTCAATGAGCAGTTCTTC	few	TRBV3-1	TRBJ2-1	TRBD1
CASSPLKGEQYF	TGTGCCAGCAGCCCTCTGAAAGGGGAGCAGTACTTC	.	TRBV9	TRBJ2-7	.
CSASRTSGLRHEQFF	TGCAGTGCTAGCCGGACTAGCGGGCTCCGCCATGAGCAGTTCTTC	many	TRBV20-1	TRBJ2-1	TRBD2
CASRPGVFTGELFF	TGTGCCAGCAGGCCAGGGGTGTTCACCGGGGAGCTGTTTTTT	few	TRBV7-2	TRBJ2-2	.
CASSLAGRDGYTF	TGTGCCAGCAGCTTAGCGGGGAGGGATGGCTACACCTTC	many	TRBV7-9	TRBJ1-2	.
CASRPAGYTDTQYF	TGTGCCAGCAGACCAGCGGGATACACAGATACGCAGTATTTT	.	TRBV6-1	TRBJ2-3	TRBD2
CASSIGTNQETQYF	TGTGCCAGCAGCATAGGGACTAATCAAGAGACCCAGTACTTC	.	TRBV7-6	TRBJ2-5	TRBD2
CSATRTAPDTQYF	TGCAGTGCTACCCGAACGGCCCCGGATACGCAGTATTTT	many	TRBV20-1	TRBJ2-3	.
CASSQKQGLYTGELFF	TGTGCCAGCAGTCAGAAACAGGGTTTGTACACCGGGGAGCTGTTTTTT	many	TRBV12-3/TRBV12-4	TRBJ2-2	.
CASRNGGRSYEGYTF	TGTGCCAGCCGAAACGGCGGGAGGTCCTATGAAGGCTACACCTTC	few	TRBV6-1	TRBJ1-2	.
CASSLRGGRGSDEQFF	TGCGCCAGCAGCTTGAGGGGCGGGAGGGGAAGCGATGAGCAGTTCTTC	.	TRBV5-1	TRBJ2-1	TRBD2
CASSLAGTSGGDTQYF	TGCGCCAGCAGCTTGGCCGGGACTAGCGGGGGAGATACGCAGTATTTT	.	TRBV5-1	TRBJ2-3	TRBD2
CASRGVFLTNEKLFF	TGTGCCAGCAGGGGAGTTTTCTTAACTAATGAAAAACTGTTTTTT	.	TRBV6-1	TRBJ1-4	.
CASSPPLDYEQYF	TGTGCCAGCAGCCCACCACTAGACTACGAGCAGTACTTC	.	TRBV7-9	TRBJ2-7	.
CASSSQTGAATEAFF	TGCGCCAGCAGCTCCCAGACAGGGGCAGCCACTGAAGCTTTCTTT	few	TRBV5-1	TRBJ1-1	TRBD1
CASSLLSSGPNEQFF	TGTGCCAGCAGTTTACTGTCTAGCGGTCCCAATGAGCAGTTCTTC	.	TRBV12-3/TRBV12-4	TRBJ2-1	TRBD2
CATSLLAGGGYEQYF	TGTGCCACCAGCTTACTAGCGGGAGGAGGGTACGAGCAGTACTTC	few	TRBV15	TRBJ2-7	TRBD2
CASSRVAGGLNNEQFF	TGCGCCAGCAGCCGAGTAGCGGGGGGACTTAACAATGAGCAGTTCTTC	.	TRBV5-1	TRBJ2-1	TRBD2
CASSFFGTADTGELFF	TGTGCCAGCAGTTTTTTCGGGACAGCGGACACCGGGGAGCTGTTTTTT	few	TRBV27	TRBJ2-2	TRBD1
CASSRTSGEVYEQYF	TGCGCCAGCAGCAGGACTAGCGGGGAAGTATACGAGCAGTACTTC	.	TRBV5-1	TRBJ2-7	TRBD2
CASSLGAASGMVDEQFF	TGTGCCAGCAGCTTAGGGGCGGCTAGCGGGATGGTGGATGAGCAGTTCTTC	.	TRBV11-2	TRBJ2-1	TRBD2
CASSRTTSGRIAEQFF	TGTGCCAGCAGCCGTACGACTAGCGGGAGGATCGCTGAGCAGTTCTTC	.	TRBV7-2	TRBJ2-1	TRBD2
CASRLTTGNTGELFF	TGTGCCAGCAGACTGACGACAGGGAACACCGGGGAGCTGTTTTTT	.	TRBV2	TRBJ2-2	.
CASSPGTGGPSEYF	TGTGCCAGCAGTCCTGGGACAGGGGGACCTTCCGAGTACTTC	.	TRBV5-6	TRBJ2-4	TRBD1
CASSLRRQGGETQYF	TGTGCCAGCAGCTTACGGCGACAGGGAGGAGAGACCCAGTACTTC	.	TRBV7-9	TRBJ2-5	.
CASTLGLKQETQYF	TGTGCCAGCACCCTCGGCCTGAAACAAGAGACCCAGTACTTC	few	TRBV7-8	TRBJ2-5	.
CAISDLAVNSGANVLTF	TGTGCCATCAGTGATTTGGCGGTCAACTCTGGGGCCAACGTCCTGACTTTC	few	TRBV10-3	TRBJ2-6	.
CASSPDRTLSYEQYF	TGTGCCAGCAGCCCTGACAGGACTCTCTCCTACGAGCAGTACTTC	.	TRBV9	TRBJ2-7	.
CATSRDVRTGIYGYTF	TGTGCCACCAGCAGAGATGTTAGGACAGGGATATATGGCTACACCTTC	.	TRBV15	TRBJ1-2	TRBD1